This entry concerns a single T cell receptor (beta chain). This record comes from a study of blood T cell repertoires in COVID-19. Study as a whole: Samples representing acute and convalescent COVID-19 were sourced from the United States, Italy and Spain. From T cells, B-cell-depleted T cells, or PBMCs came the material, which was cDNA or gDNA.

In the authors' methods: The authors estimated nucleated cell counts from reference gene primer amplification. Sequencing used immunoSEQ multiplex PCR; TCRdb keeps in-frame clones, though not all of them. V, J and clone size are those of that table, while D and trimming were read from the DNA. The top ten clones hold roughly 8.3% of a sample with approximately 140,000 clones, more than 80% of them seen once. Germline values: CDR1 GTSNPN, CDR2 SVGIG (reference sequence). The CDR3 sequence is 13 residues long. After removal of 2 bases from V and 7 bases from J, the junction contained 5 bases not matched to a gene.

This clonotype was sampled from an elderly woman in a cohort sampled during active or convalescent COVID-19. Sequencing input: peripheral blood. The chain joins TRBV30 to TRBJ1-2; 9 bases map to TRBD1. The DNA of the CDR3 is TGTGCCTGGAGTCTACAGGGGGCGTTTGGCTACACCTTC. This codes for CAWSLQGAFGYTF.